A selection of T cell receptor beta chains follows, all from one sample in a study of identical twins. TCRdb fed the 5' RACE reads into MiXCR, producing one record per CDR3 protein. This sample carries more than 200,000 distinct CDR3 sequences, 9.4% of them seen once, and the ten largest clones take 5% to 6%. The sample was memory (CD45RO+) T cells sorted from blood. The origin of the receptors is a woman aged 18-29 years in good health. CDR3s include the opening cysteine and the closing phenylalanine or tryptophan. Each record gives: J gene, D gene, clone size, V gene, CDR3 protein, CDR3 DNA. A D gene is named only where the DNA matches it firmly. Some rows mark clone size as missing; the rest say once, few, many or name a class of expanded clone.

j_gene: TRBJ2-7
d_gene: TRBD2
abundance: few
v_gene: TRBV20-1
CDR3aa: CSARGGLAGESSYEQYF
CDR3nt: TGCAGTGCCCGGGGGGGACTAGCGGGAGAGAGCTCCTACGAGCAGTACTTC

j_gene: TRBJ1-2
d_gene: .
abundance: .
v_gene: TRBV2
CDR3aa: CASSPSAGLGSGYTF
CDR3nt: TGTGCCAGCTCTCCGTCGGCAGGGCTGGGGAGTGGCTACACCTTC

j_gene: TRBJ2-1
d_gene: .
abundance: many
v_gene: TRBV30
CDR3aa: CAWSVRRVISSSQYNEQFF
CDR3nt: TGTGCCTGGAGTGTAAGAAGAGTAATCTCCTCTTCCCAATACAATGAGCAGTTCTTC

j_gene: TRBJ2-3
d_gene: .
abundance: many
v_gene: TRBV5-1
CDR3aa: CASSSYRSGFLGTDTQYF
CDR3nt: TGCGCCAGCAGCTCCTACCGAAGCGGGTTTCTGGGGACAGATACGCAGTATTTT

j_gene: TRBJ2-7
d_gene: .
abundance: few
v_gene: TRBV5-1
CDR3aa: CASSAPGPGSEQYF
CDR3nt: TGCGCCAGCAGCGCCCCGGGGCCGGGGAGCGAGCAGTACTTC

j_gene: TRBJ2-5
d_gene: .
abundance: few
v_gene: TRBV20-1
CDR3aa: CSARPGSIGETQYF
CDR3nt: TGCAGTGCTAGGCCCGGGTCAATAGGAGAGACCCAGTACTTC

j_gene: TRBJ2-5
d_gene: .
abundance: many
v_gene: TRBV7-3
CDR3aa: CASSLGGGLQETQYF
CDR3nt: TGTGCCAGCAGCTTGGGCGGGGGCCTCCAAGAGACCCAGTACTTC

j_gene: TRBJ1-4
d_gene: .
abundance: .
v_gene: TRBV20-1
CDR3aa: CSAREGELGEKLFF
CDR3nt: TGCAGTGCTAGGGAAGGGGAATTAGGTGAAAAACTGTTTTTT

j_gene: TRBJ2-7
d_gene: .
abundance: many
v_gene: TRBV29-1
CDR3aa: CSVERMYEQYF
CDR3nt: TGCAGCGTTGAACGGATGTACGAGCAGTACTTC

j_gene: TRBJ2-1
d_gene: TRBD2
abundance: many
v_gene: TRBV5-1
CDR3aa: CASSLGLAGAGEQFF
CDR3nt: TGCGCCAGCAGCTTGGGACTAGCGGGGGCGGGTGAGCAGTTCTTC

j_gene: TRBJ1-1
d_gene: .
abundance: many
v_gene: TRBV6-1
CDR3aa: CASSTGWNTRNTEAFF
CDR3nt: TGTGCCAGCAGTACAGGGTGGAATACACGGAACACTGAAGCTTTCTTT

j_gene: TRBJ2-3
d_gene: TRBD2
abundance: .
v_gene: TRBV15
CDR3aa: CATSRASGARTDTQYF
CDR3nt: TGTGCCACCAGCAGAGCTAGCGGGGCCCGCACAGATACGCAGTATTTT

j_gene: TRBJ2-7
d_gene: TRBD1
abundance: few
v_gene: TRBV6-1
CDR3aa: CASRVTGQGLYEQYF
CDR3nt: TGTGCCAGCAGGGTAACGGGACAGGGATTATACGAGCAGTACTTC

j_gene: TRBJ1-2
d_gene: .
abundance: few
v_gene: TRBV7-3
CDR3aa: CASSFGGHTGYTF
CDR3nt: TGTGCCAGCAGCTTTGGAGGTCACACCGGCTACACCTTC

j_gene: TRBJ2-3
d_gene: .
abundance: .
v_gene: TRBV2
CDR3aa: CASSAPPPRDTQYF
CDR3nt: TGTGCCAGCAGTGCCCCCCCGCCCCGGGATACGCAGTATTTT

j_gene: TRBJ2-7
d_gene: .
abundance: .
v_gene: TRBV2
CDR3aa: CASSLTNYEQYF
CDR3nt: TGTGCCAGCAGTTTAACGAACTACGAGCAGTACTTC

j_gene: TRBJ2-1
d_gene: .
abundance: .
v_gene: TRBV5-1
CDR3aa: CASSLEVATYNEQFF
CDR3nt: TGCGCCAGCAGCTTGGAGGTAGCGACCTACAATGAGCAGTTCTTC

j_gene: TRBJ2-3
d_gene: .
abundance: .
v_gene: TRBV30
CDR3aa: CAWSQVLDTQYF
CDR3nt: TGTGCCTGGAGTCAAGTTTTAGATACGCAGTATTTT

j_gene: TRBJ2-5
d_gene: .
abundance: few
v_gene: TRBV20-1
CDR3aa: CSAPTRGPQETQYF
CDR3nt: TGCAGTGCCCCTACAAGAGGGCCCCAAGAGACCCAGTACTTC

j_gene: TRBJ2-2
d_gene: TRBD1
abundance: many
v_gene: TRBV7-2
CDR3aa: CASSYARDRGLAGELFF
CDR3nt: TGTGCCAGCAGCTACGCCCGGGACAGGGGGCTGGCCGGGGAGCTGTTTTTT

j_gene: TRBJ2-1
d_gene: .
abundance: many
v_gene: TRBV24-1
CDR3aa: CATSGDMDNEQFF
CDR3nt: TGTGCCACCAGTGGCGACATGGACAATGAGCAGTTCTTC

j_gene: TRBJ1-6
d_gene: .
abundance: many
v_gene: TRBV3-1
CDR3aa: CASSQGSRPLHF
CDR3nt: TGTGCCAGCAGCCAAGGGAGTCGTCCCCTCCACTTT

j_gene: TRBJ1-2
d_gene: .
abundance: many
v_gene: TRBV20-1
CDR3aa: CSARGGPYGYTF
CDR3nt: TGCAGTGCAAGAGGGGGACCCTATGGCTACACCTTC

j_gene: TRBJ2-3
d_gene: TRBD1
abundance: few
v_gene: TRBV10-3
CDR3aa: CAISEEGTEPTDTQYF
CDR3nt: TGTGCCATCAGTGAGGAAGGGACAGAACCCACAGATACGCAGTATTTT

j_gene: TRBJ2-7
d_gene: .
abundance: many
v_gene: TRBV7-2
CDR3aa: CASSFGGLTNEQYF
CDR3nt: TGTGCCAGCAGCTTTGGGGGGTTGACAAACGAGCAGTACTTC

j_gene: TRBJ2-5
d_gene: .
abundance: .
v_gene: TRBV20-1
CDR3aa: CSARSPQGRETQYF
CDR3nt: TGCAGTGCTAGGTCACCTCAGGGGAGAGAGACCCAGTACTTC

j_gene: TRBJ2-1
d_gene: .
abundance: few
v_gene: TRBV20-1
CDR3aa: CSASGRYEQFF
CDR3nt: TGCAGTGCTAGCGGGCGGTATGAGCAGTTCTTC

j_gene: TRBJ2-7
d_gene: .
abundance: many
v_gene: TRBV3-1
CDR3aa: CASSQRDRYEQYF
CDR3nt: TGTGCCAGCAGCCAGCGGGACAGATACGAGCAGTACTTC

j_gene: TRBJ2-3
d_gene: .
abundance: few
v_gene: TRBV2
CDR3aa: CASIPGTLQAADTQYF
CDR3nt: TGTGCCAGCATCCCCGGGACACTACAAGCCGCAGATACGCAGTATTTT

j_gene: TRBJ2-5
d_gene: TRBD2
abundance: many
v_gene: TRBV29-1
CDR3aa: CSVGGGSGETQYF
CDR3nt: TGCAGCGTTGGGGGCGGGAGCGGAGAGACCCAGTACTTC

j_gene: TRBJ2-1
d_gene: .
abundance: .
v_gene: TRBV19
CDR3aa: CASSILGTRDEQFF
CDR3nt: TGTGCCAGTAGTATCTTGGGAACGCGGGATGAGCAGTTCTTC

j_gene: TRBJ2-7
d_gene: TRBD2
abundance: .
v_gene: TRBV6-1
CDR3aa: CASSRTGLAGPYEQYF
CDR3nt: TGTGCCAGCAGCCGTACCGGGCTAGCGGGCCCCTACGAGCAGTACTTC

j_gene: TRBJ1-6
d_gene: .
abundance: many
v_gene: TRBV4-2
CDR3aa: CASSQAGHGSPLHF
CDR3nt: TGTGCCAGCAGCCAAGCGGGACATGGGTCACCCCTCCACTTT

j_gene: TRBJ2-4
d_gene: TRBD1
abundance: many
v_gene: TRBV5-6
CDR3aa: CASSFRGRGNIQYF
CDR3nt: TGTGCCAGCAGCTTCAGGGGGCGAGGAAACATTCAGTACTTC

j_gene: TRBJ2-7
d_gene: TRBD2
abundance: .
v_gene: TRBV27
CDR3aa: CASSPSTSGVRNYEQYF
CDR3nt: TGTGCCAGCAGTCCTTCGACTAGCGGGGTGAGGAACTACGAGCAGTACTTC

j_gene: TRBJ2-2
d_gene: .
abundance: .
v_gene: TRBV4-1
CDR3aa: CASSQELSVPGELFF
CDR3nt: TGCGCCAGCAGCCAAGAATTATCAGTTCCCGGGGAGCTGTTTTTT

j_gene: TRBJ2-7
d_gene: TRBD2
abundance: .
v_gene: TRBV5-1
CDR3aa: CASSLETSGTYEQYF
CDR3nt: TGCGCCAGCAGCTTGGAAACTAGCGGGACCTACGAGCAGTACTTC

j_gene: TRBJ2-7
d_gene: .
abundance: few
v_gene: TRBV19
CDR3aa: CASSRQVWDEQYF
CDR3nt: TGTGCCAGTAGTCGACAGGTCTGGGACGAGCAGTACTTC

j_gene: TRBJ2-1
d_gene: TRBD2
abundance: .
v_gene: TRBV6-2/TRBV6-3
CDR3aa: CASSPHSSGRDNEQFF
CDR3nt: TGTGCCAGCAGTCCGCACTCTAGCGGGAGGGACAATGAGCAGTTCTTC

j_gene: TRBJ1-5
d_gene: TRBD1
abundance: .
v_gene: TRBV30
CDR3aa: CAWSLTGGQPQHF
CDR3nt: TGTGCCTGGAGTCTGACAGGGGGTCAGCCCCAGCATTTT

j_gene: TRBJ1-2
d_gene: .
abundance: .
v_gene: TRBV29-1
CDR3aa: CSVERAQSYGYTF
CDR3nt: TGCAGCGTTGAAAGGGCTCAGAGCTATGGCTACACCTTC

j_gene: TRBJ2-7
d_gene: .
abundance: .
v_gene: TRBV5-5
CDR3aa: CASSPGLLSSYEQYF
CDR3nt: TGTGCCAGCAGCCCTGGACTGCTCAGCTCCTACGAGCAGTACTTC

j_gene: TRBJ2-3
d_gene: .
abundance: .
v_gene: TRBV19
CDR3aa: CASTPAWAGAGDTQYF
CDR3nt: TGTGCCAGTACCCCGGCTTGGGCGGGGGCTGGGGATACGCAGTATTTT

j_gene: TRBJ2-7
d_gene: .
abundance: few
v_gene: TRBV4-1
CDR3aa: CASSQGVGPLEQYF
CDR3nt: TGCGCCAGCAGCCAAGGTGTGGGCCCGCTTGAGCAGTACTTC

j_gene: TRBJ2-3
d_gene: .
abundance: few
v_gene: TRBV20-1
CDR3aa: CSGNRGALTDTQYF
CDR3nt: TGCAGTGGGAATCGGGGGGCCCTCACAGATACGCAGTATTTT